This TCR beta chain came from a study of blood T cells in healthy people across ages. The CDR3 contains 13 residues. CDR1 is DFQATT and CDR2 is SNEGSKA in the germline V gene (reference sequence). Trimming cost V 6 bases and J 3 bases; bases outside gene matches: 7. General observations from the study: Age showed a roughly linear inverse relationship with TCR beta diversity per million T cells.

This clonotype was seen more than once but under ten times. Its antigen is not identified. The second PCR ran about 6 to 12 cycles with a sample-barcoded 5' primer and J-beta primers. A tag from a template-switch adaptor with 12 random nucleotides marked each cDNA molecule. One entry per CDR3 protein results from TCRdb running MiXCR on the 5' RACE reads. The sample shows about 800,000 distinct CDR3 sequences, roughly 64% of them seen only once. Sequenced input: blood. V is TRBV20-1 and J is TRBJ1-2; the match to TRBD1 covers 7 bases. The TCR sequence derives from a man under 40 in good health. Here the CDR3 reads CSAGPQGYYGYTF. The CDR3 nucleotides are TGCAGTGCCGGACCACAGGGGTACTATGGCTACACCTTC.